This T cell receptor (beta chain) was identified in a study of Ad26.COV2.S vaccination and SARS-CoV-2 variants. Whole-study findings and limits: Relative to placebo recipients, vaccine recipients exhibited elevated spike-specific TCR breadth. Possibly, TCR breadth and depth analyses underestimated total T cell responses.

Sequenced by immunoSEQ multiplex PCR; TCRdb stores in-frame clones only, minus some. The sample yields about 350,000 clones, 90% to 95% seen once. On this clone itself: The target antigen is unknown.

The CDR3 is 15 amino acids. V was clipped by 6 bases and J by 0 bases, with 15 bases between them. Germline assignment: CDR1 LNHDA and CDR2 SQIVND (reference sequence). The sequence was collected from a human donor who had recovered from COVID-19. The material was peripheral blood, obtained after recovery from COVID-19. The chain uses TRBV19 and TRBJ2-7, with a possible D match to TRBD2 (6 bases). The CDR3 DNA reads TGTGCCAGTAGATTGGGCCCGGGGGTCTCCTACGAGCAGTACTTC. It is translated as CASRLGPGVSYEQYF.